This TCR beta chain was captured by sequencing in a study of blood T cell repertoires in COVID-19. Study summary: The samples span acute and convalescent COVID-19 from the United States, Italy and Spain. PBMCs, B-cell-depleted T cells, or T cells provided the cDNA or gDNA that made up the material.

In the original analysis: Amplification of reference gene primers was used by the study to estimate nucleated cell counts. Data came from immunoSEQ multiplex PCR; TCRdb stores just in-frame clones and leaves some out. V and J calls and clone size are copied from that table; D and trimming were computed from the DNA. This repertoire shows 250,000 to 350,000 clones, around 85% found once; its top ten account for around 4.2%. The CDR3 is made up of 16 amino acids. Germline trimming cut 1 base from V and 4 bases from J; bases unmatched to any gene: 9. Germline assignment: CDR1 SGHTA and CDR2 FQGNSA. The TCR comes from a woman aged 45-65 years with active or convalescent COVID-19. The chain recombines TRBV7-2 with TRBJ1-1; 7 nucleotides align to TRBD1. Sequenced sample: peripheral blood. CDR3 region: CASSLGLTGSRTEAFF. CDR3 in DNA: TGTGCCAGCAGCTTAGGTTTGACAGGGAGCCGCACTGAAGCTTTCTTT.